This T cell receptor (beta chain) appears in the sequencing data of a study of blood T cell repertoires in COVID-19. Study-wide background: Both acute and convalescent COVID-19 samples were obtained from the United States, Italy and Spain. T cells, B-cell-depleted T cells, or PBMCs provided the cDNA or gDNA that served as material.

Assay used: immunoSEQ multiplex PCR; TCRdb lists only in-frame clones, some missing. The profile shows 90,000 to 100,000 clones, around 85% of them singletons. This clone was seen a handful of times. This clonotype originated in a man aged 55 to 69 with acute or convalescent COVID-19. Sequencing input: peripheral blood.

The CDR3 coding sequence is TGCGCCAGCAGCCAAGAGGGCAGAGAAGCTTTCTTT. As protein: CASSQEGREAFF. The V and J genes are TRBV4-1 and TRBJ1-1; D gene unclear. The CDR3 runs 12 residues. Trimming left V 0 bases short and J 8 bases short, with 7 bases between. Germline V CDR1 and CDR2: MGHRA, YSYEKL.